In this sample, the clone carrying this TCR beta chain turned up a few times. Its target is not known. TCRdb re-called the RT-PCR reads with MiXCR, one entry per CDR3 protein. The data hold more than 400,000 distinct CDR3 sequences, with approximately 11% observed a single time. The CDR3 contains 15 residues. The V gene end was trimmed by 4 bases and the J gene end by 2 bases; junction bases not matched to a gene: 8. Germline CDR1 reads LGHNA; CDR2 reads YNFKEQ. This sample is part of a study of response to subunit inactivated influenza vaccine. Findings of the study overall: T cells newly recruited by each seasonal influenza vaccination are few, the authors suggested.

The V and J genes are TRBV4-2 and TRBJ2-7; 7 nucleotides align to TRBD1. This TCR derives from a middle-aged man who received an inactivated influenza vaccine. The sample in question was PBMCs from blood, obtained about 6 weeks after vaccination. The CDR3 region has the DNA TGTGCCAGCAGCCGGGATGAGACAGGGCCCTACGAGCAGTACTTC. Its translation: CASSRDETGPYEQYF.